This is a list of T cell receptor beta chains from one sample in a study of memory CD4+ T cells and cytomegalovirus serostatus. TCRdb's copy holds only in-frame clones and misses some; the assay was immunoSEQ multiplex PCR. The sample has 70,000 to 90,000 clones; under 80% are singletons. Specimen: memory CD4+ T cells from blood. These receptors originate from an adult in good health and CMV-seropositive. Each CDR3 is given with its conserved first and last residue. The D gene is left open where the match is weak. For some rows the clone size is stated as once, few or many, or as a class when expanded; others skip it.

TRBV2	TRBJ1-2	.	TRBD1	CASSSTGDGYTF	TGTGCCAGCAGTAGTACAGGGGATGGCTACACCTTC
TRBV9	TRBJ2-1	.	TRBD2	CASSVGASGAYNEQFF	TGTGCCAGCAGCGTAGGGGCTAGCGGAGCCTACAATGAGCAGTTCTTC
TRBV19	TRBJ2-1	.	TRBD2	CASKRGGINEQFF	TGTGCCAGCAAGCGGGGGGGGATCAATGAGCAGTTCTTC
TRBV11-3	TRBJ1-1	.	.	CASSLEGSESEAFF	TGTGCCAGCAGCTTAGAGGGGTCAGAATCTGAAGCTTTCTTT
TRBV30	TRBJ1-5	few	.	CAWSRQENQPQHF	TGTGCCTGGAGTAGGCAGGAGAATCAGCCCCAGCATTTT
TRBV28	TRBJ1-4	.	.	CASTSSGEGANEKLFF	TGTGCCAGCACCTCTTCGGGGGAGGGGGCTAATGAAAAACTGTTTTTT
TRBV4-3	TRBJ1-5	.	.	CASSQGAGQPQHF	TGCGCCAGCAGCCAAGGGGCGGGCCAGCCCCAGCATTTT
TRBV5-1	TRBJ2-3	.	TRBD1	CASSLDRGDTDTQYF	TGCGCCAGCAGCTTGGACAGGGGAGACACAGATACGCAGTATTTT
TRBV27	TRBJ1-6	few	TRBD1	CASSTTGGINSPLHF	TGTGCCAGCAGTACAACAGGGGGAATCAATTCACCCCTCCACTTT
TRBV15	TRBJ1-5	.	TRBD1	CATSRDRQGNQPQHF	TGTGCCACCAGCAGAGATAGACAGGGGAATCAGCCCCAGCATTTT
TRBV7-2	TRBJ1-2	.	.	CASSPTRARGYTF	TGTGCCAGCAGTCCCACCAGGGCGAGGGGCTACACCTTC
TRBV7-2	TRBJ1-5	.	.	CASSLRGGQPQHF	TGTGCCAGCAGCTTACGGGGAGGACAGCCCCAGCATTTT
TRBV11-3	TRBJ2-5	once	TRBD2	CASSLGLAGLQETQYF	TGTGCCAGCAGCCTTGGACTAGCGGGCCTCCAAGAGACCCAGTACTTC
TRBV7-2	TRBJ1-2	few	TRBD1	CASRQGGYGYTF	TGTGCCAGTCGACAGGGAGGCTATGGCTACACCTTC
TRBV9	TRBJ2-7	.	TRBD2	CASSVASGGFYEQYF	TGTGCCAGCAGCGTAGCTAGCGGGGGATTCTACGAGCAGTACTTC
TRBV5-1	TRBJ2-5	.	.	CASSSGMYQETQYF	TGCGCCAGCAGCTCAGGGATGTACCAAGAGACCCAGTACTTC
TRBV6-5	TRBJ1-1	.	.	CASSTRETEAFF	TGTGCCAGCAGTACTAGAGAGACTGAAGCTTTCTTT
TRBV6-5	TRBJ1-5	.	.	CASSPRGDQPQHF	TGTGCCAGCAGTCCCCGGGGGGATCAGCCCCAGCATTTT
TRBV5-1	TRBJ2-1	.	.	CASSLDTRGRYSVF	TGCGCCAGCAGCTTGGACACCAGGGGACGTTATAGTGTCTTC
TRBV28	TRBJ1-5	.	TRBD1	CASSEDRQPQHF	TGTGCCAGCAGTGAGGACAGGCAGCCCCAGCATTTT
TRBV7-7	TRBJ2-2	.	.	CASRPTLAGELFF	TGTGCCAGCAGACCGACACTGGCCGGGGAGCTGTTTTTT
TRBV10-3	TRBJ2-6	.	.	CAIGGGSGANVLTF	TGTGCAATCGGAGGAGGCTCTGGGGCCAACGTCCTGACTTTC
TRBV4-2	TRBJ1-1	few	.	CASSQEARDTEAFF	TGTGCCAGCAGCCAAGAGGCCAGGGACACTGAAGCTTTCTTT
TRBV27	TRBJ1-4	.	.	CASSVGRGNEKLFF	TGTGCCAGCAGCGTGGGCAGGGGTAATGAAAAACTGTTTTTT
TRBV5-4	TRBJ2-5	once	TRBD2	CASSPRRTSGGQETQYF	TGTGCCAGCAGCCCGCGCCGGACTAGCGGGGGGCAAGAGACCCAGTACTTC
TRBV4-1	TRBJ1-2	.	.	CASSQVVLYGYTF	TGCGCCAGCAGCCAAGTGGTTCTCTATGGCTACACCTTC
TRBV18	TRBJ1-5	once	TRBD1	CASSLNSGTGVNQPQHF	TGTGCCAGCTCCCTCAACTCCGGGACAGGGGTGAATCAGCCCCAGCATTTT
TRBV28	TRBJ2-7	.	.	CASSPSGFSPSFSYEQYF	TGTGCCAGCAGTCCTTCGGGTTTTAGCCCTTCCTTCTCCTACGAGCAGTACTTC
TRBV2	TRBJ1-2	.	TRBD1	CASSNGQGLGYTF	TGTGCCAGCAGCAACGGACAGGGTCTCGGCTACACCTTC
TRBV5-6	TRBJ1-1	.	.	CASSPSTWSTEAFF	TGTGCCAGCAGCCCATCGACTTGGAGCACTGAAGCTTTCTTT
TRBV19	TRBJ2-1	once	TRBD2	CASSTLQRGGRNEQFF	TGTGCCAGTAGTACCCTTCAGCGGGGGGGCCGCAATGAGCAGTTCTTC
TRBV29-1	TRBJ1-2	few	.	CSVEVAGGAGYGYTF	TGCAGCGTTGAAGTCGCGGGGGGGGCAGGCTATGGCTACACCTTC
TRBV2	TRBJ1-5	once	.	CAGRGDGNQPQHF	TGTGCCGGAAGGGGGGATGGCAATCAGCCCCAGCATTTT
TRBV7-7	TRBJ1-1	.	.	CASSLARQMNTEAFF	TGTGCCAGCAGCTTAGCACGGCAGATGAACACTGAAGCTTTCTTT
TRBV25-1	TRBJ1-2	once	.	CASSDPRGQFDGYTF	TGTGCCAGCAGTGACCCTCGAGGACAGTTCGACGGCTACACCTTC
TRBV4-2	TRBJ1-6	.	.	CASSQDTMTVGVSPLHF	TGTGCCAGCAGCCAAGATACAATGACGGTCGGGGTGTCACCCCTCCACTTT
TRBV5-1	TRBJ1-1	once	.	CASSLVAGGTEAFF	TGCGCCAGCAGCCTGGTGGCGGGGGGCACTGAAGCTTTCTTT
TRBV25-1	TRBJ2-3	.	TRBD2	CASREAGQSTDTQYF	TGTGCCAGCAGAGAAGCGGGGCAAAGCACAGATACGCAGTATTTT
TRBV27	TRBJ1-1	.	TRBD1	CASRPYRGPTTEAFF	TGTGCCAGCAGACCCTACAGGGGGCCAACCACTGAAGCTTTCTTT
TRBV5-4	TRBJ2-5	.	TRBD2	CASSNGLAGVQETQYF	TGTGCCAGCAGTAATGGACTAGCGGGGGTACAAGAGACCCAGTACTTC
TRBV19	TRBJ1-3	.	.	CASSTGFRNTIYF	TGTGCCAGTAGTACGGGGTTTCGAAACACCATATATTTT
TRBV4-2	TRBJ1-5	once	.	CASSQDREGHQPQHF	TGTGCCAGCAGCCAAGATAGGGAGGGGCATCAGCCCCAGCATTTT
TRBV4-3	TRBJ1-5	once	.	CASSQEEGWQPQHF	TGCGCCAGCAGCCAAGAAGAAGGGTGGCAGCCCCAGCATTTT
TRBV4-2	TRBJ2-7	few	.	CASSQLGEGQYF	TGTGCCAGCAGCCAGCTGGGGGAAGGGCAGTACTTC
TRBV5-4	TRBJ1-2	.	.	CASSLLGARAYGYTF	TGTGCCAGCAGCTTGTTGGGGGCACGGGCCTATGGCTACACCTTC
TRBV27	TRBJ1-4	.	.	CASSLGGGAEKLFF	TGTGCCAGCAGTTTAGGAGGGGGTGCTGAAAAACTGTTTTTT
TRBV19	TRBJ2-3	.	.	CASSIGVADTQYF	TGTGCCAGTAGTATAGGGGTTGCAGATACGCAGTATTTT
TRBV28	TRBJ2-3	.	TRBD2	CASSSGTITDTQYF	TGTGCCAGCAGTTCGGGGACTATCACAGATACGCAGTATTTT
TRBV7-2	TRBJ2-3	.	TRBD2	CASSRGGRTDTQYF	TGTGCCAGCAGCCGGGGGGGTCGCACAGATACGCAGTATTTT
TRBV5-8	TRBJ2-3	.	TRBD2	CASSVSGTSPPDTQYF	TGTGCCAGCAGCGTCTCCGGGACTAGTCCCCCGGATACGCAGTATTTT
TRBV11-2	TRBJ1-1	.	.	CASSLGGGVEAFF	TGTGCCAGCAGCTTAGGGGGAGGAGTTGAAGCTTTCTTT